The rows below give T cell receptor beta chains drawn from one sample of a study of T-cell reconstitution after alpha-beta-depleted transplantation in children. MiXCR, run by TCRdb on the PCR reads, gives a single entry per CDR3 protein. This sample has 200,000 to 250,000 distinct CDR3 sequences, with approximately 7% found just once. This specimen consisted of PBMCs, obtained before TCRalphabeta/CD19-depleted stem cell transplant. The receptors derive from a boy younger than 10 with acute lymphoblastic leukemia, due to receive a stem cell transplant. Both conserved end residues are part of each CDR3. A D gene is named only where the DNA matches it firmly. Clone size is given for some rows only: seen once, a few or many times, or a class if the clone is expanded.

>.|TRBV29-1|many|TRBJ1-1
TGCAGCGCACGGACGGTGAACACTGAAGCTTTCTTT
CSARTVNTEAFF
>.|TRBV6-2/TRBV6-3|many|TRBJ1-1
TGTGCCAGCAGTAAACCAGGGAGGACTGAAGCTTTCTTT
CASSKPGRTEAFF
>.|TRBV5-1|.|TRBJ1-5
TGCGCCAGCAGCCCAGGGGAGACCGCTCCCAATCAGCCCCAGCATTTT
CASSPGETAPNQPQHF
>.|TRBV20-1|many|TRBJ2-7
TGCAGTGCCCCGTGGGGGTCCGAGCAGTACTTC
CSAPWGSEQYF
>TRBD1|TRBV10-3|many|TRBJ1-4
TGTGCCATCAGTGAGGTGACAGGGGGCGAAAAACTGTTTTTT
CAISEVTGGEKLFF
>.|TRBV14|.|TRBJ2-1
TGTGCCAGCAGCGTCCGGGACTCCAATGAGCAGTTCTTC
CASSVRDSNEQFF
>.|TRBV15|many|TRBJ2-3
TGTGCCACGGGGGTGGGAGTTGGCACAGATACGCAGTATTTT
CATGVGVGTDTQYF
>TRBD2|TRBV7-8|many|TRBJ2-3
TGTGCCAGCAGCCCTGGACTAGCGGGGGGGTATGGTACGCAGTATTTT
CASSPGLAGGYGTQYF
>TRBD1|TRBV7-2|few|TRBJ2-2
TGTGCCAGCAGCGACCCGACAGGGGGAACCGGGGAGCTGTTTTTT
CASSDPTGGTGELFF
>TRBD2|TRBV30|few|TRBJ2-1
TGTGCCTGGAGTACCGGGACTAGCGGGAGTCTCGGATACAATGAGCAGTTCTTC
CAWSTGTSGSLGYNEQFF
>.|TRBV27|few|TRBJ1-1
TGTGCCAGCAGCCCCGGGGGGAGCACTGAAGCTTTCTTT
CASSPGGSTEAFF
>.|TRBV7-8|.|TRBJ2-7
TGTGCCAGCAGCTTAGTTGGCAGGGCAATAGGCGAGCAGTACTTC
CASSLVGRAIGEQYF
>.|TRBV12-3/TRBV12-4|.|TRBJ2-3
TGTGCCAGCATAGTGGGGGGGCCGCGAGATACGCAGTATTTT
CASIVGGPRDTQYF
>.|TRBV5-1|many|TRBJ2-5
TGCGCCAGCAGCTGGAATCGAGAACCCGCGGAGACCCAGTACTTC
CASSWNREPAETQYF
>TRBD1|TRBV11-2|many|TRBJ2-1
TGTGCCAGCAGCCGGAAGGGGCCGGGACAGGGAAGGGAGCAGTTCTTC
CASSRKGPGQGREQFF
>.|TRBV15|few|TRBJ2-1
TGTGCCACCAGCAGAGATCGCGGACTCCCTAGTGAGCAGTTCTTC
CATSRDRGLPSEQFF
>.|TRBV5-1|many|TRBJ2-5
TGCGCCAGCAGCTACGGTGTCGGGGAAGAGACCCAGTACTTC
CASSYGVGEETQYF
>.|TRBV9|.|TRBJ2-7
TGTGCCAGCAGCGTAGCAGTTACTCCCTACGAGCAGTACTTC
CASSVAVTPYEQYF
>TRBD2|TRBV10-3|.|TRBJ2-3
TGTGCCATCAGAAACACTAGCGGGGGGCACACAGATACGCAGTATTTT
CAIRNTSGGHTDTQYF
>.|TRBV20-1|many|TRBJ2-2
TGCAGTGCTCAAAGGGGGGGTAACACCGGGGAGCTGTTTTTT
CSAQRGGNTGELFF
>.|TRBV7-9|few|TRBJ1-5
TGTGCCAGCAGCTCTGAAAGGATGGAAGATCAGCCCCAGCATTTT
CASSSERMEDQPQHF
>TRBD2|TRBV5-1|.|TRBJ2-3
TGCGCCAGCAGGCGCGGGGGGCCCCCTCCAGATACGCAGTATTTT
CASRRGGPPPDTQYF
>.|TRBV24-1|many|TRBJ2-1
TGTGCCACCAGTGAGTCTTTCGGAGATAGCTCCTACAATGAGCAGTTCTTC
CATSESFGDSSYNEQFF
>.|TRBV20-1|.|TRBJ2-4
TGCAGTGCTAGGTCAGCGCCTCAAGAAGGTAGATTAGCCAAAAACATTCAGTACTTC
CSARSAPQEGRLAKNIQYF
>.|TRBV7-2|.|TRBJ2-4
TGTGCCAGCAGCTTAACGAGTTTAGCCAAAAACATTCAGTACTTC
CASSLTSLAKNIQYF
>.|TRBV12-3/TRBV12-4|many|TRBJ2-2
TGTGCCAGCAGTTTAGACGACAAAACCGGGGAGCTGTTTTTT
CASSLDDKTGELFF
>TRBD2|TRBV5-1|.|TRBJ2-7
TGCGCCAGCAGCTTGAACGGACTAGCGTCACACGAGCAGTACTTC
CASSLNGLASHEQYF
>TRBD2|TRBV29-1|many|TRBJ2-1
TGCAGCGCGACTCCTGGGGCGGGAGCAAGTGATTCCTACAATGAGCAGTTCTTC
CSATPGAGASDSYNEQFF
>TRBD2|TRBV2|few|TRBJ2-7
TGTGCCAGCAGTGATCTTTCCGGGACTAGCGGTTACGAGCAGTACTTC
CASSDLSGTSGYEQYF
>.|TRBV29-1|many|TRBJ1-1
TGCAGCGTTGAGTATTACAGGGAGGCTGAAGCTTTCTTT
CSVEYYREAEAFF
>.|TRBV6-1|many|TRBJ2-2
TGTGCCAGTAATGACGGGGGGCTAGTCACCGGGGAGCTGTTTTTT
CASNDGGLVTGELFF
>TRBD2|TRBV7-9|many|TRBJ2-7
TGTGCCAGCAGCAAGGATCGTGCCGGGAGGAGCTCCTACGAGCAGTACTTC
CASSKDRAGRSSYEQYF
>.|TRBV27|many|TRBJ1-3
TGTGCCAGTCAGACCGGAAACACCATATATTTT
CASQTGNTIYF
>.|TRBV7-8|.|TRBJ2-2
TGTGCCAGCAGCCCGGTGCCCCTAGCTAGCACCGGGGAGCTGTTTTTT
CASSPVPLASTGELFF
>.|TRBV28|.|TRBJ1-5
TGTGCCAGCAGTTTGCCCGCGGGGGGCTCTCAGCCCCAGCATTTT
CASSLPAGGSQPQHF
>TRBD2|TRBV11-3|many|TRBJ2-2
TGTGCCAGCAGCTCGCTAGCGGAACTGTTTTTT
CASSSLAELFF
>.|TRBV11-2|few|TRBJ1-6
TGTGCCAGCAGCTTATTAGGATCGGGGGTCGGACCCCTCCACTTT
CASSLLGSGVGPLHF
>.|TRBV7-2|many|TRBJ2-3
TGTGCCAGCAGCACGTACACAGATACGCAGTATTTT
CASSTYTDTQYF
>TRBD2|TRBV7-2|.|TRBJ2-1
TGTGCCAGCAGCTTAGCGGCGACTAGCGGGGTAAGCTCCTACAATGAGCAGTTCTTC
CASSLAATSGVSSYNEQFF
>.|TRBV3-1|many|TRBJ1-5
TGTGCCAGCAGCCTGTCAGGGGACACAAGCCAGCATTTT
CASSLSGDTSQHF